This T cell receptor beta chain was captured in a study of a mutant IDH1 vaccine in newly diagnosed glioma. Study-level findings and limits: Pseudoprogression appeared unlinked to shifts in leading peripheral T cell clonotypes.

On this clone itself: Its antigen is currently unknown.

Time point meaning: week 23, last vaccination. Each dose delivered 300 ug of mutant IDH1 20-mer peptide subcutaneously with imiquimod. Donors' newly diagnosed IDH1-mutant WHO grade 3 or 4 astrocytomas lacked nuclear ATRX. Clones were sequenced by immunoSEQ multiplex PCR, and TCRdb holds only the in-frame ones, with some missing. Of roughly 40,000 clones in the sample, approximately 90% are singletons; the top ten hold 3.9%. This CDR3 contains 14 residues. Germline CDR1 reads SQVTM; CDR2 reads ANQGSEA. Trimming removed 1 base at V and 9 bases at J, with 18 bases between. The specimen was PBMCs, collected from a glioma patient whose treatment included an IDH1 peptide vaccine. The gene calls are TRBV29-1 and TRBJ1-2; D not resolved. This receptor was taken from a man aged 45-65 years with glioma. The CDR3 here is CSVEVVYRANSYTF. In DNA, the CDR3 is TGCAGCGTTGAAGTAGTTTACCGCGCTAACAGCTACACCTTC. Together with reference TRBV29-1 and TRBJ1-2, the CDR3 gives the full variable domain: SAVISQKPSRDICQRGTSLTIQCQVDSQVTMMFWYRQQPGQSLTLIATANQGSEATYESGFVIDKFPISRPNLTFSTLTVSNMSPEDSSIYLCSVEVVYRANSYTFGSGTRLTVV.